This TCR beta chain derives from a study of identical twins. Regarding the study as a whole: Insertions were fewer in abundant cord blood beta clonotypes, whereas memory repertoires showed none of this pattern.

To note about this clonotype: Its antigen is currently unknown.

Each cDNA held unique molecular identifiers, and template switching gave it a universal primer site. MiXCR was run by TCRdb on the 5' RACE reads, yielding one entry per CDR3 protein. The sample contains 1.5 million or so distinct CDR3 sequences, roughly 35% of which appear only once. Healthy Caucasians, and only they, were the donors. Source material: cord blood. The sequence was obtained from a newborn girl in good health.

The CDR3 DNA sequence: TGTGCCAGCAGCTTGGCCTCCTCCCGCCCGGGTAACACTGAAGCTTTCTTT. Translating it yields CASSLASSRPGNTEAFF. The rearrangement uses TRBV5-5 and TRBJ1-1; D is ambiguous. The CDR3 loop spans 17 amino acids. V was clipped by 0 bases and J by 2 bases, with 17 bases between them. The germline V gene encodes CDR1 SGHKS and CDR2 YYEKEE (reference sequence). The entire variable domain, with the rest obtained from reference TRBV5-5 and TRBJ1-1, is as follows: DAGVTQSPTHLIKTRGQQVTLRCSPISGHKSVSWYQQVLGQGPQFIFQYYEKEERGRGNFPDRFSARQFPNYSSELNVNALLLGDSALYLCASSLASSRPGNTEAFFGQGTRLTVV.